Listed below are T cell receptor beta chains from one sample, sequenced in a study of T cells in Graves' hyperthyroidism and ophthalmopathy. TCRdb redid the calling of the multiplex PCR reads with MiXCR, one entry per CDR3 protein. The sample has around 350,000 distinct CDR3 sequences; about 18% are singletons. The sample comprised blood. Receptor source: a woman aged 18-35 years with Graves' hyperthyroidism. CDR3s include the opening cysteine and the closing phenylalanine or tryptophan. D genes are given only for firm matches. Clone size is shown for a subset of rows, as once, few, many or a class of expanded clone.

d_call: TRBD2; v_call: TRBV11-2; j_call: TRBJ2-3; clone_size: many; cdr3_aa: CASSLDWAGAANTQYF
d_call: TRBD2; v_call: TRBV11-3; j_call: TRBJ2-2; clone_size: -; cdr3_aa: CASSLGWTANSGSDTGELFF
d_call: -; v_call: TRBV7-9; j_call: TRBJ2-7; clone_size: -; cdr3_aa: CASSVVSYEQYF
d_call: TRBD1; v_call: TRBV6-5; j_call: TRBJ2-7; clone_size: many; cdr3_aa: CASSGTGTSEQYF
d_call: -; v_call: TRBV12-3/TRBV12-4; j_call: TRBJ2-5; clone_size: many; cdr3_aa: CASSLETGSETQYF
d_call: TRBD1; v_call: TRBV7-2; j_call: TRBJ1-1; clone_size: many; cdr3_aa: CASSLAPRGLKNTEAFF
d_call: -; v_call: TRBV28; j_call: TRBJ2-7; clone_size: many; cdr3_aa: CASRAFDQSSTYEQYF
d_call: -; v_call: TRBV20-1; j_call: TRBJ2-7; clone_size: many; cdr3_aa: CSALTPVFYEQYF
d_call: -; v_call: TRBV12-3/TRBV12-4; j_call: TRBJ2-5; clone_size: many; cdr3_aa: CASSRGRGETQYF
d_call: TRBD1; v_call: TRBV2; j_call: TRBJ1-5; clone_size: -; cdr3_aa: CASSSSDRVRRNQPQHF
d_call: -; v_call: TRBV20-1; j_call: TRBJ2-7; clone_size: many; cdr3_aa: CSVLGGRGLREQYF
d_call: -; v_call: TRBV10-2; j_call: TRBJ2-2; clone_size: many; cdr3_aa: CASSDVGYGTGELFF
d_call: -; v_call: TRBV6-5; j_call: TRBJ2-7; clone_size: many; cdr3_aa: CASSRGLYEQYF